A single sample is the source of the 2 T cell receptor beta chains below, sequenced in a study of technical replicates of blood from a handful of donors (dated by TCRdb to 2017 to 2019). Receptor amplification or capture employed the immunoSEQ multiplex PCR assay. In TCRdb, the immuneACCESS table is reduced to in-frame sequences with V and J assigned. These tables do not hold every clone; where another copy was compared, an unresolved V gene accounts for under half, and the others remain unexplained. Within this sample are more than 65,000 clones, with 95% to 98% of them counted one time only. The ten most abundant clones make up roughly 0.35% of the sample. The source material was T cells isolated from PBMCs. These TCRs come from a human donor in good health.

The CDR3 nucleotides are TGTGCCAGCAGCCAAACCTGGGGTAGCGGGAGGGGGGGCACAGATACGCAGTATTTT. Its protein product is CASSQTWGSGRGGTDTQYF. This rearrangement joins TRBV4-2 to TRBJ2-3; 11 bases fit TRBD2. The CDR3 covers 19 residues. V lost 2 bases to trimming and J lost 1 base; unmatched junction nucleotides: 11. Germline assignment: CDR1 LGHNA and CDR2 YNFKEQ.

As DNA, the CDR3 is TGTGCCAGCAGCCAAGCCCTCCTTTACGAGCAGTACTTC. It codes for CASSQALLYEQYF. V is TRBV4-2 and J is TRBJ2-7; D is ambiguous. CDR3 length: 13 residues. CDR1 and CDR2 from the germline V gene are LGHNA and YNFKEQ. The V end was cut by 1 base, the J end by 4 bases, with 8 bases between.